The 32 T cell receptor beta chains presented below share a single source sample, sequenced in a study of beta chain features in type 1 diabetes. Overall study findings and caveats: Researchers report that Type 1 diabetes patients had moderately but significantly shorter TCRB CDR3s across all four CD4+ subsets.

Every bit of the isolated RNA underwent reverse transcription, so sequencing read expressed TCRB transcripts. Using immunoSEQ multiplex PCR, the repertoire was profiled, and TCRdb retains in-frame clones only, with some absent. In the table there are 500,000 to 650,000 clones, over 10% of which are singletons. Their recognized antigens are unknown. The sample comprised naive CD4+ T cells from blood. The receptors were gathered from a man aged 30-40 years with type 1 diabetes.

This clone was seen only a few times. V usage is TRBV9 and J usage is TRBJ2-2; the match to TRBD1 covers 9 bases. The trim removed 2 bases at V and 9 bases at J, leaving 8 bases unmatched. This CDR3 has 15 amino acids. Germline values: CDR1 SGDLS, CDR2 YYNGEE. DNA of the CDR3: TGTGCCAGCAGCGTCGCGGGACAGGGAAGCCGGGAGCTGTTTTTT. Encoded protein: CASSVAGQGSRELFF.

The chain couples TRBV29-1 to TRBJ2-2, with D possibly being TRBD2 (5 bases). The ends were cut back, 4 bases at V and 0 bases at J, with 9 bases in the middle. CDR1 is SQVTM, CDR2 ANQGSEA, per germline. This CDR3 region has 14 residues. CDR3 in DNA: TGCAGCGTTGCGGGAATATCGAACACCGGGGAGCTGTTTTTT. Translating it yields CSVAGISNTGELFF.

V and J are TRBV7-6 and TRBJ2-7, with D hard to call. The CDR3 length is 15 residues. The germline V and J ends were trimmed by 3 bases and 1 base, with 13 bases remaining between them. Germline-derived CDR1 and CDR2 are SGHVS and FNYEAQ. The CDR3 protein is CASSFPLPGSYEQYF. The DNA of the CDR3 is TGTGCCAGCAGCTTTCCGCTCCCCGGGTCCTACGAGCAGTACTTC.

Details on this clone: Distinct nucleotide sequences in the sample also encode this CDR3. The chain uses TRBV9 and TRBJ2-1, with D perhaps TRBD1 (6 bases). The CDR3 is made up of 14 amino acids. Germline lookup yields CDR1 SGDLS and CDR2 YYNGEE. The V end lost 3 bases, the J end lost 7 bases, and 14 bases lay between the germline ends. The CDR3 DNA reads as TGTGCCAGCAGCGGAGGGGGTCCCAGGAATGAGCAGTTCTTC. This gives the protein CASSGGGPRNEQFF.

This clone was found a few times. The chain combines TRBV18 with TRBJ2-7; 13 positions agree with TRBD2. Germline V gene lookup returns CDR1 KGHSH and CDR2 LQKENI. The CDR3 loop spans 14 amino acids. V lost 2 bases, J lost 5 bases, and 0 bases stayed unmatched. The CDR3 bases are TGTGCCAGCTCACCAGGACTAGCGGGGGACGAGCAGTACTTC. This sequence encodes CASSPGLAGDEQYF.

This chain links TRBV7-3 with TRBJ1-1, with TRBD1 matching 7 bases. The CDR3 has 13 residues. The J segment lost 7 bases and the V segment lost 5 bases, leaving 7 bases of the junction unmatched. Germline lookup yields CDR1 SGHTA and CDR2 FQGTGA. CDR3: CASSLAGQDEAFF. CDR3 DNA: TGTGCCAGCAGCCTAGCTGGACAGGATGAAGCTTTCTTT.

V usage is TRBV18 and J usage is TRBJ1-2; D is perhaps TRBD1 (5 bases). V was cut by 2 bases and J by 7 bases, with 11 bases left in between. There are 13 residues in the CDR3. Germline V CDR1 and CDR2: KGHSH, LQKENI. CDR3 amino acids: CASSPNEQGGYTF. The CDR3 nucleotides are TGTGCCAGCTCACCAAATGAGCAGGGTGGCTACACCTTC.

V and J are TRBV21-1 and TRBJ1-2; TRBD1, the D gene given by the table, was not confirmed from the DNA. TRBV21-1 is a known pseudogene. The CDR3 runs to 17 residues. The CDR3 protein is CASGDRDRGPVRYGYTF. The CDR3 bases are TGTGCCAGCGGGGACCGGGACAGGGGGCCGGTCCGCTATGGCTACACCTTC.

This clone occurred a few times. V gene TRBV7-2 combines with J gene TRBJ2-3; D gene uncertain. Per the germline V gene, CDR1 is SGHTA and CDR2 is FQGNSA. Trimming removed 11 bases from V and 5 bases from J, with 17 bases in between. The CDR3 totals 13 residues. This CDR3 is CASSVPVGDTQYF. CDR3 in DNA: TGTGCCTCCAGCGTTCCGGTGGGAGATACGCAGTATTTT. The full variable domain, in which reference TRBV7-2 and TRBJ2-3 provide the parts outside the CDR3, is GAGVSQSPSNKVTEKGKDVELRCDPISGHTALYWYRQSLGQGLEFLIYFQGNSAPDKSGLPSDRFSAERTGGSVSTLTIQRTQQEDSAVYLCASSVPVGDTQYFGPGTRLTVL.

This clone was detected a few times. The V gene is TRBV6-6, the J gene TRBJ2-3; D is ambiguous. The V end was cut by 5 bases, the J end by 0 bases, with 9 bases between. The CDR3 is 14 amino acids. The germline V gene encodes CDR1 MNHNY and CDR2 SVGAGI (reference sequence). CDR3 sequence reads: CASSGRGSTDTQYF. The CDR3 DNA reads TGTGCCAGCAGTGGTCGCGGCAGCACAGATACGCAGTATTTT.

This clone was observed a few times. The chain recombines TRBV1 with TRBJ1-1. TRBV1 is marked as a pseudogene. The CDR3 has 11 amino acids. The CDR3 region has the DNA TGCACCAGCAAAGTAAGGGTTAAGGCTTTCTTT. Its translation: CTSKVRVKAFF.

Comment on this clone: The same CDR3 is also encoded by other DNA sequences in this sample. This chain joins TRBV7-9 and TRBJ2-5; D not resolved. The CDR3 has 13 residues. V gave up 1 base and J gave up 3 bases, with 6 bases separating them. Germline V CDR1 and CDR2: SEHNR, FQNEAQ (reference sequence). The CDR3 spells CASSLGPEETQYF. CDR3 in DNA: TGTGCCAGCAGCTTAGGTCCAGAAGAGACCCAGTACTTC.

CDR3: CAWSASYGYTF. The CDR3 region has the DNA TGTGCCTGGAGTGCCTCTTATGGCTACACCTTC. The rearrangement joins TRBV30 to TRBJ1-2; D gene ambiguous. The germline CDR1 and CDR2 sequences are GTSNPN and SVGIG (reference sequence). V lost 1 base and J 5 bases, leaving 5 bases between the germline ends. This CDR3 is built from 11 residues. Filled out from reference TRBV30 and TRBJ1-2, the complete variable domain reads SQTIHQWPATLVQPVGSPLSLECTVEGTSNPNLYWYRQAAGRGLQLLFYSVGIGQISSEVPQNLSASRPQDRQFILSSKKLLLSDSGFYLCAWSASYGYTFGSGTRLTVV.

J is TRBJ2-3 and V is TRBV5-4; 7 positions agree with TRBD2. The CDR3 totals 15 residues. Germline V gives CDR1 SGHNT, CDR2 YYREEE (reference sequence). Unmatched junction bases numbered 5, after V lost 4 bases and J lost 0 bases. This CDR3 reads CASSREAASTDTQYF. CDR3 DNA: TGTGCCAGCAGCCGGGAGGCTGCTAGCACAGATACGCAGTATTTT.

A word on this clone: Additional DNA sequences in this sample encode the identical CDR3. J is TRBJ2-3 and V is TRBV7-2, with D unclear. This CDR3 region has 12 residues. Germline assignment: CDR1 SGHTA and CDR2 FQGNSA. V lost 4 bases, J lost 3 bases, and 5 bases lay in between. This CDR3 is CASSSETDTQYF. CDR3 coding DNA: TGTGCCAGCAGCTCCGAAACAGATACGCAGTATTTT.

The gene calls are TRBV11-2 and TRBJ2-7, with D tentatively TRBD2 (5 bases). CDR3 length equals 14 residues. V was trimmed by 5 bases and J by 3 bases, leaving 14 bases between them. Germline CDR1 and CDR2: SGHAT and FQNNGV. CDR3 nucleotide sequence: TGTGCCAGCAGCCCGGGGTACTCGAACTACGAGCAGTACTTC. Protein sequence: CASSPGYSNYEQYF.

The chain recombines TRBV25-1 with TRBJ1-2; D is perhaps TRBD1 (5 bases). The germline V gene has CDR1 MGHDK and CDR2 SYGVNS. The CDR3 spans 12 residues. V gave up 11 bases and J gave up 7 bases, with 17 bases separating them. The CDR3 reads CASAGRGGGYTF. The CDR3 DNA follows: TGTGCCTCCGCGGGGCGGGGCGGTGGCTACACCTTC.

The chain combines TRBV6-5 with TRBJ1-5, with 11 bases fitting TRBD1. The J segment lost 2 bases and the V segment lost 4 bases, leaving 4 bases of the junction unmatched. CDR1 is MNHEY and CDR2 is SVGAGI in the germline V gene. The CDR3 runs to 16 residues. DNA of the CDR3: TGTGCCAGCAGTTCTCGGGACAGGGGGGGCAATCAGCCCCAGCATTTT. Protein product: CASSSRDRGGNQPQHF.

This clone appeared a few times. This chain connects TRBV6-6 to TRBJ1-4; no firm D call. The CDR3 sequence is 14 residues long. The germline V and J ends were trimmed by 5 bases and 4 bases, with 11 bases remaining between them. Germline values: CDR1 MNHNY, CDR2 SVGAGI (reference sequence). The CDR3 DNA reads as TGTGCCAGCAGTCAGAGGCTGAATAATGAAAAACTGTTTTTT. Its protein is CASSQRLNNEKLFF.

The chain recombines TRBV4-3 with TRBJ1-2; D unclear. Trimming pared 1 base from V and 2 bases from J, leaving 8 bases between. This CDR3 comprises 14 residues. Germline loops: CDR1 LGHNA, CDR2 YSLEER. The CDR3: CASSQARGNYGYTF. CDR3 DNA: TGCGCCAGCAGCCAAGCCCGCGGAAACTATGGCTACACCTTC.

The chain recombines TRBV2 with TRBJ1-1, with D maybe TRBD1 (6 bases). CDR1 is SNHLY, CDR2 FYNNEI, per germline. The V end was cut by 3 bases, the J end by 1 base, with 12 bases between. The CDR3 runs to 15 residues. The CDR3 reads CASSDRGAGNTEAFF. CDR3 nucleotides: TGTGCCAGCAGTGATCGGGGGGCAGGGAACACTGAAGCTTTCTTT.

The V and J genes are TRBV4-3 and TRBJ2-7; the match to TRBD1 covers 7 bases. The V gene end was trimmed by 3 bases and the J gene end by 2 bases; junction bases not matched to a gene: 1. CDR1 is LGHNA, CDR2 YSLEER, per germline. This CDR3 contains 13 residues. The CDR3 DNA sequence: TGCGCCAGCAGCCAGGGACAGACCTACGAGCAGTACTTC. This encodes CASSQGQTYEQYF.

The table lists this clone with a few counts. V is TRBV25-1 and J is TRBJ1-6, with a possible D match to TRBD1 (6 bases). The V end was cut by 1 base, the J end by 9 bases, with 19 bases between. This CDR3 region has 17 residues. In germline, CDR1 is MGHDK, CDR2 SYGVNS. CDR3 region: CASSESKGGHWLSPLHF. CDR3 sequence (DNA): TGTGCCAGCAGTGAATCTAAGGGGGGACACTGGCTTTCACCCCTCCACTTT.

About this clone itself: Other nucleotide sequences from this sample produce the same CDR3. The chain uses TRBV5-1 and TRBJ2-1; D not certain. This CDR3 comprises 11 residues. With 0 bases removed from V and 8 bases from J, the gap between germline ends came to 3 bases. From germline, CDR1 is SGHRS and CDR2 YFSETQ. This CDR3 reads CASSLADEQFF. The CDR3 coding sequence is TGCGCCAGCAGCTTGGCTGATGAGCAGTTCTTC.

This rearrangement joins TRBV19 to TRBJ1-1; 7 nucleotides align to TRBD1. Germline CDR1 reads LNHDA; CDR2 reads SQIVND (reference sequence). V shed 6 bases, J shed 7 bases, and the junction held 14 bases outside the gene matches. The CDR3 is 15 residues long. CDR3 nucleotide sequence: TGTGCCAGTAGACCACAGGGGAGAGGATCCGTTGAAGCTTTCTTT. Its translation: CASRPQGRGSVEAFF.

The genes are TRBV29-1 and TRBJ2-3; D is uncertain. This CDR3 comprises 14 residues. Germline values: CDR1 SQVTM, CDR2 ANQGSEA. Trimming removed 5 bases at V and 4 bases at J, with 16 bases between. CDR3 bases: TGCAGCGTTAAAAGAGTCGCCGGGTCAGATACGCAGTATTTT. Translated: CSVKRVAGSDTQYF.

This chain joins TRBV2 and TRBJ2-2; D gene ambiguous. The CDR3 is made up of 14 amino acids. The germline V and J ends were trimmed by 3 bases and 2 bases, with 7 bases remaining between them. Per the germline V gene, CDR1 is SNHLY and CDR2 is FYNNEI. This CDR3 is CASSEMGNTGELFF. CDR3 nucleotide sequence: TGTGCCAGCAGTGAGATGGGCAACACCGGGGAGCTGTTTTTT.

In its sample, this clone was seen a few times. The genes are TRBV13 and TRBJ2-7; D gene uncertain. Germline V CDR1 and CDR2: PRHDT, FYEKMQ (reference sequence). With 5 bases removed from V and 0 bases from J, the gap between germline ends came to 11 bases. The CDR3 covers 14 residues. The CDR3 DNA is TGTGCCAGCAGCCCAGGAAGGCTCTCCTACGAGCAGTACTTC. This translates into CASSPGRLSYEQYF.

V is TRBV5-1 and J is TRBJ2-1; TRBD1 aligns across 9 bases. V lost 3 bases, J lost 7 bases, and 17 bases stayed unmatched. CDR1 SGHRS and CDR2 YFSETQ come from the germline V gene. The CDR3 is made up of 18 amino acids. The CDR3 protein is CASSSTFTGGWDSNEQFF. CDR3 DNA: TGCGCCAGCAGCTCCACTTTTACAGGGGGCTGGGATTCGAATGAGCAGTTCTTC.

The chain combines TRBV19 with TRBJ1-6; 7 bases match TRBD1. J lost 7 bases, V lost 5 bases, and 8 bases had no gene match. The CDR3 runs to 15 residues. The germline gives CDR1 LNHDA, CDR2 SQIVND (reference sequence). DNA for the CDR3: TGTGCCAGTAGTCTGGCCCCGACAGGGAATTCACCCCTCCACTTT. It is translated as CASSLAPTGNSPLHF.

This clone was detected only a few times. The V and J genes are TRBV6-4 and TRBJ1-5, with a weak D call TRBD1 (5 bases). CDR1 and CDR2 from the germline V gene are MRHNA and SNTAGT. V gave up 4 bases and J gave up 4 bases, with 8 bases separating them. The CDR3 length is 13 residues. This chain's CDR3 is CASSGGLNQPQHF. In nucleotides, the CDR3 is TGTGCCAGCAGTGGGGGCCTTAATCAGCCCCAGCATTTT.

This clone was counted between two and nine times. This sequence joins TRBV4-2 and TRBJ2-3, with 9 bases lining up with TRBD2. Germline CDR1 reads LGHNA; CDR2 reads YNFKEQ. Trimming at V came to 10 bases and at J to 4 bases, leaving 12 bases not matched to a gene. The CDR3 has 15 amino acids. In DNA form, the CDR3 reads TGTGCCACCTCGACGGCGGGGGGGCTATCAGATACGCAGTATTTT. It translates to CATSTAGGLSDTQYF.